Each of the 3 T cell receptor beta chains below was sequenced from the same sample in a study of Tregs in tolerant kidney transplant recipients (dated by TCRdb to the late 2010s). The receptor library was made with the immunoSEQ multiplex PCR assay. The clones in this table, taken by TCRdb from immuneACCESS, are in-frame only. Not every clone is retained; where verified, under half of the shortfall comes from an unresolved V gene, and the cause of the rest is unknown. A total of 35,000 to 50,000 clones appear in this sample, about 95% of them only once. Clones ranked in the top ten supply 0.37% of the sample. Antigens for these TCRs are unknown. Material for sequencing was Tregs from blood cultured with allogeneic cells. The receptors derive from a human donor in good health.

The count of this clone is one. The V gene is TRBV5-1, the J gene TRBJ1-2, with D unclear. Germline loops: CDR1 SGHRS, CDR2 YFSETQ. The CDR3 has 13 amino acids. Trimming took 0 bases from V and 3 from J, leaving 6 bases between them. DNA for the CDR3: TGCGCCAGCAGCTTGGTTCGGTACTATGGCTACACCTTC. Its protein product is CASSLVRYYGYTF.

The V call is TRBV11-3, the J call TRBJ2-7; D is possibly TRBD2 (5 bases). V was shortened by 3 bases and J by 5 bases, with 11 bases between the two germline ends. Germline V gives CDR1 SGHNT, CDR2 YENEEA. The CDR3 consists of 13 residues. CDR3 nucleotide sequence: TGTGCCAGCAGCTTGATGGGGAGCCACGAGCAGTACTTC. Translated: CASSLMGSHEQYF.

The chain joins TRBV15 to TRBJ2-5; D call uncertain. From germline, CDR1 is LNHNV and CDR2 YYDKDF (reference sequence). This CDR3 contains 11 residues. The ends were cut back, 2 bases at V and 2 bases at J, with 0 bases in the middle. This chain's CDR3 is CATSRQETQYF. For the CDR3, the DNA is TGTGCCACCAGCAGACAAGAGACCCAGTACTTC.